This paragraph covers one T cell receptor beta chain sequence. The antigen is not known. This CDR3 spans 15 amino acids. The germline gives CDR1 SGHNT, CDR2 YENEEA. V dropped 0 bases and J dropped 0 bases, with 6 bases sitting between them. This sample was taken from a study of T cells in localized non-small cell lung cancer. Regarding the study as a whole: Because sequencing included only one region (of the tumor), heterogeneity remains possible. Detection in adjacent lung was observed for a median around 59 of the top 100 tumor clones. Compared with tumor, uninvolved adjacent lung displayed greater T cell clonality, ranking highest overall.

Assay used: immunoSEQ multiplex PCR; TCRdb lists only in-frame clones, some missing. The data hold 20,000 to 30,000 clones, with roughly 87% observed a single time. The receptor was isolated from a male donor aged 60 or older with stage I squamous cell lung carcinoma. The rearrangement joins TRBV11-3 to TRBJ2-1; D uncertain. Sequenced here: peripheral blood, sampled before any cancer treatment. As DNA, the CDR3 is TGTGCCAGCAGCTTAGACCCCGGCTCCTACAATGAGCAGTTCTTC. Translated: CASSLDPGSYNEQFF.